The rows below give T cell receptor beta chains drawn from one sample of a study of cytomegalovirus exposure and HLA in healthy donors. The assay was immunoSEQ multiplex PCR, and TCRdb's table has in-frame clones only and misses some. The data show under 300,000 clones, around 66% seen once. Source material: PBMCs. The origin of the receptors is a female donor in good health and CMV-seronegative. The CDR3 runs from the conserved cysteine through the conserved F or W. D genes are given only for firm matches. Size is omitted from some rows. Given values are once, few, many or a class for expanded clones.

TGCGCCAGCAGCTTGACAGTTGGCCCCACAGATACGCAGTATTTT	CASSLTVGPTDTQYF	NA	15	NA	TRBJ2-3	TRBV5-1
TGTGCCAGCAGCCCAGGCCCGGACAGCTATGGCTACACCTTC	CASSPGPDSYGYTF	NA	14	NA	TRBJ1-2	TRBV6-5
TGTGCCAGCAGCGTAGGGGACAGGGAAGAGACCCAGTACTTC	CASSVGDREETQYF	NA	14	TRBD1	TRBJ2-5	TRBV9
TGTGCCAGCAGTTTATCAGGGGGTTTGAACACTGAAGCTTTCTTT	CASSLSGGLNTEAFF	few	15	NA	TRBJ1-1	TRBV27
TGTGCCAGCAGTTCCTCCGTTGAAAAACTGTTTTTT	CASSSSVEKLFF	NA	12	NA	TRBJ1-4	TRBV6-6
TGCGCCAGCAGCTTGTTCCCCGCTACCACCTACGAGCAGTACTTC	CASSLFPATTYEQYF	NA	15	NA	TRBJ2-7	TRBV5-1
TGTGCCAGCAGGGGTCCAACAGGGGACGCGAACACCGGGGAGCTGTTTTTT	CASRGPTGDANTGELFF	once	17	TRBD1	TRBJ2-2	TRBV5-8
TGTGCCAGCAGTGGACAGGGAAGGGGCAATCAGCCCCAGCATTTT	CASSGQGRGNQPQHF	once	15	TRBD1	TRBJ1-5	TRBV28
TGTGCCAGACCGTCGGGAGAGACCCAGTACTTC	CARPSGETQYF	NA	11	NA	TRBJ2-5	TRBV19
TGTGCCAGCAGCCCTCCGGGACACAGTTCCTACGAGCAGTACTTC	CASSPPGHSSYEQYF	NA	15	NA	TRBJ2-7	TRBV13
TGTGCCAGCAGTGAAATCACAGGTCAAGAGACCCAGTACTTC	CASSEITGQETQYF	NA	14	NA	TRBJ2-5	TRBV2
TGTGCCAGCAGTTACGGGGGACAGGAGTCAAACTATGGCTACACCTTC	CASSYGGQESNYGYTF	NA	16	TRBD1	TRBJ1-2	TRBV6-6
TGTGCCAGCAGCTTTCAAGATACGCAGTATTTT	CASSFQDTQYF	NA	11	NA	TRBJ2-3	TRBV7-8
TGTGCCAGCACCCCACGTCAGGGATCGGATGAAAAACTGTTTTTT	CASTPRQGSDEKLFF	NA	15	NA	TRBJ1-4	TRBV6-1
TGCGCCAGCAGCTTGGTCGCGGTTTACTACGAGCAGTACTTC	CASSLVAVYYEQYF	NA	14	NA	TRBJ2-7	TRBV5-1
TGCGCCAGCAGCTTGGCCGAGGCTGTCGATGGCTACACCTTC	CASSLAEAVDGYTF	NA	14	NA	TRBJ1-2	TRBV5-1
TGCAGCGTTGACCCCTTAGACAGGGCGGGAAGTGGAGAGACCCAGTACTTC	CSVDPLDRAGSGETQYF	NA	17	NA	TRBJ2-5	TRBV29-1
TGTGCCAGCAGTGGCAGTAGCACAGATACGCAGTATTTT	CASSGSSTDTQYF	few	13	NA	TRBJ2-3	TRBV2
TGTGCCAGTAGTATATATCTTGAGCAGTTCTTC	CASSIYLEQFF	NA	11	NA	TRBJ2-1	TRBV19
TGTGCCAGCAGTGATGTCACTGCTAGCAATCAGCCCCAGCATTTT	CASSDVTASNQPQHF	few	15	NA	TRBJ1-5	TRBV2
TGTGCCAGCAGTTACTCGGGGGGGCTTAGGGACATTCAGTACTTC	CASSYSGGLRDIQYF	NA	15	NA	TRBJ2-4	TRBV6-5
TGTGCCAGCAGCTGGAGACCCCACAATGAGCAGTTCTTC	CASSWRPHNEQFF	NA	13	NA	TRBJ2-1	TRBV7-2
TGCGCCAGCAGCCCCTGGGGGGGAGTCCAGGCCAAAAACATTCAGTACTTC	CASSPWGGVQAKNIQYF	NA	17	TRBD2	TRBJ2-4	TRBV5-1
TGCGCCAGCAGCTTACAGCTAGCGGGAGGGTATTTTAATGAGCAGTTCTTC	CASSLQLAGGYFNEQFF	NA	17	TRBD2	TRBJ2-1	TRBV5-1
TGTGCTAGTGGTTTGGTACGTCCAGGGGAGATTAACTATGGCTACACCTTC	CASGLVRPGEINYGYTF	NA	17	NA	TRBJ1-2	TRBV12-5
TGTGCCAGCAGTGAACAGGGGAGAGAGACCCAGTACTTC	CASSEQGRETQYF	NA	13	NA	TRBJ2-5	TRBV6-1
TGTGCCAGCAGCTTATCCGGGACTAGCGGGGATTCGCAGTACTTC	CASSLSGTSGDSQYF	NA	15	TRBD2	TRBJ2-7	TRBV11-2
TGTGCCACCAGCAGAGAAATAGATTACTACGAGCAGTACTTC	CATSREIDYYEQYF	NA	14	NA	TRBJ2-7	TRBV15
TGTGCCAGTGGAGGAGGGCCTTCGCGCGGCTACACCTTC	CASGGGPSRGYTF	NA	13	NA	TRBJ1-2	TRBV19
TGTGCCAGCGTTTCCGGGACATCCTACGAGCAGTACTTC	CASVSGTSYEQYF	NA	13	NA	TRBJ2-7	TRBV6-6
TGTGCCAGCAGCTCGCGGGACGGCTACACAGATACGCAGTATTTT	CASSSRDGYTDTQYF	few	15	NA	TRBJ2-3	TRBV11-3
TGTGCCAGCACCCCTCGGGACTTCCTCTACGAGCAGTACTTC	CASTPRDFLYEQYF	NA	14	NA	TRBJ2-7	TRBV6-1
TGCAGCGTTGACGAGGGTGAGCAGTTCTTC	CSVDEGEQFF	NA	10	NA	TRBJ2-1	TRBV29-1
TGTGCCAGCAGCTTAGAAGGGACTAGCGGGACCCGTACCGGGGAGCTGTTTTTT	CASSLEGTSGTRTGELFF	once	18	TRBD2	TRBJ2-2	TRBV7-3
TGTGCCTGGAGTGTAGGTGGGGCAAGCTACGAGCAGTACTTC	CAWSVGGASYEQYF	once	14	NA	TRBJ2-7	TRBV30
TGTGCCAGCAGGGGACCAGGGACAGCGAGTCTAGAACAGTACTTC	CASRGPGTASLEQYF	NA	15	TRBD1	TRBJ2-7	TRBV7-2
TGCGCCAGCAGCTTGAGCTCATCCGGGGCCAACGTCCTGACTTTC	CASSLSSSGANVLTF	NA	15	NA	TRBJ2-6	TRBV5-1
TGTGCCAGCAGTGGAGGGACAGGGGGCAATCAGCCCCAGCATTTT	CASSGGTGGNQPQHF	NA	15	TRBD1	TRBJ1-5	TRBV6-1
TGTGCCAGCAGCGTTACAGGGGTGAACACTGAAGCTTTCTTT	CASSVTGVNTEAFF	NA	14	TRBD1	TRBJ1-1	TRBV6-5
TGTGCCACCTTACTCCGGGACAGGGGAGGGAAACGGATTCAGCCCCAGCATTTT	CATLLRDRGGKRIQPQHF	NA	18	TRBD1	TRBJ1-5	TRBV28
TGTGCCAGTAGTATCGGACGGGGGTCGTACCAAGAGACCCAGTACTTC	CASSIGRGSYQETQYF	NA	16	NA	TRBJ2-5	TRBV19
TGTGCCAGCAGCCGACAGGGGAACACCGGGGAGCTGTTTTTT	CASSRQGNTGELFF	few	14	TRBD1	TRBJ2-2	TRBV5-6
TGTGCCAGCAGTTTGGGGGCGACCAATCAGCCCCAGCATTTT	CASSLGATNQPQHF	NA	14	NA	TRBJ1-5	TRBV27
TGTGCCAGCAGAACGGGACAGAGAGAAGCTTTCTTT	CASRTGQREAFF	NA	12	TRBD1	TRBJ1-1	TRBV27
TGTGCCAGCAGCTTGGGACAGGGTAGAGGGGGACTAGCGAACAATGAGCAGTTCTTC	CASSLGQGRGGLANNEQFF	few	19	NA	TRBJ2-1	TRBV13